This T cell receptor beta chain was identified during a study of CD8 T cells in Susac syndrome (dated by TCRdb to 2018 to 2020). About the investigation overall: Repertoire sequencing was used to test whether CD8+ T cell activation and differentiation in Susac syndrome was antigen driven. CD8+ T cell repertoire clonality was compared between some 12 healthy donors, approximately 14 Susac syndrome patients and 15 multiple sclerosis patients. The research as a whole found: The TCR sequencing and HLA analysis was acknowledged to have included a relatively small number of individuals.

High-throughput TCR beta sequencing profiled peripheral blood CD8+ and CD4+ T cells from healthy donors, Susac syndrome patients and multiple sclerosis patients. Treatment-naive patients with stable or active relapsing-remitting disease fulfilling revised McDonald criteria were used as multiple sclerosis controls. Bulk CD8+ and CD4+ T cells were purified magnetically by negative isolation, whereas CD8+ TEMRA cells were enriched by FACS. Blood was collected in EDTA tubes and processed within 24 hours, with PBMCs isolated through density gradient centrifugation. PBMCs intended for TCR sequencing were frozen in liquid nitrogen and were later thawed in a 37 degrees C water bath. A purity of at least 90% was achieved for sorted or isolated CD4+, CD8+ and CD8+ TEMRA cells. Counted from cysteine to phenylalanine, this CDR3 has 18 amino acids. Solely the CDR3 DNA is kept, with 54 bases framed from the first base. Deletion took 0 bases off V and 3 bases off J, with a span of 18 bases between the germline ends. The germline V gene provides CDR1 MNHEY and CDR2 SVGEGT.

A remark on this clonotype: Its cognate antigen has yet to be identified. It has no much larger one-base neighbor in the sample; base qualities were not kept.

RNA was extracted using the RNeasy kit, and roughly 0.5 to 1 microgram was reverse transcribed with random hexamers. The immunoSEQ multiplex PCR assay, which covers 54 Vbeta and 13 Jbeta segments, was used to amplify TCR beta CDR3 regions. PCR amplification bias was corrected by using a synthetic template baseline for primer optimization and computational correction. The paper's processing steps were these. Reads were annotated to V, D and J genes per IMGT and analyzed with immunoSEQ Analyzer, keeping only productive sequences. Clonality was calculated as one minus the Shannon entropy normalized by log2 of the number of productive unique sequences. Public and private clones were assessed among the 100 most prevalent clones of each patient and control. Susac-specific clones were defined as absent from healthy and MS cohorts, 850 to 1,300 published viral clones and other ImmuneACCESS disease sequences. TCRdb reran the public reads through fastp at Q25 and MiXCR, keeping productive beta chains. Entries that share a CDR3 protein sequence are merged under the most common genes and DNA. The authors' filters were not applied to this entry. Recorded for this sample are about 300,000 distinct CDR3 sequences; 65% to 90% of them occurred a single time. The ten most abundant clones make up about 0.22% of the sample.

The receptor was derived from a human donor with multiple sclerosis. Sample: CD8+ T cells from PBMCs. The sequence is built from TRBV6-2 or TRBV6-3 and TRBJ2-4; a tentative D match to TRBD1 spans 6 bases. CDR3 loop: CASSYSISGVVIKNIQYF. The bases are TGTGCCAGCAGTTACTCGATATCAGGGGTCGTCATCAAAAACATTCAGTACTTC.